These T cell receptor beta chains were read from a single sample in a study of T cells after yellow fever vaccination. Each CDR3 protein gets one entry after TCRdb re-called the 5' RACE reads with MiXCR. Among more than 300,000 distinct CDR3 sequences listed, roughly a tenth were seen once. This specimen was CD4+ T cells sorted from PBMCs, taken 45 days after the yellow fever booster vaccination. The receptors were sampled from a man aged 18 to 35 who received the YFV17D yellow fever vaccine. Both conserved end residues are part of each CDR3. The order of the fields is J gene, clone size, V gene, D gene, CDR3 protein, CDR3 DNA. A D gene is named only where the DNA matches it firmly. Not every row has a clone size; where given, it reads once, few, many or a size class.

j_call: TRBJ1-4
clone_size: .
v_call: TRBV19
d_call: .
cdr3_aa: CASSPPAPRNEKLFF
cdr3_nt: TGTGCCAGTAGTCCCCCGGCGCCTCGAAATGAAAAACTGTTTTTT

j_call: TRBJ1-2
clone_size: many
v_call: TRBV7-3
d_call: .
cdr3_aa: CASSPWSGSNYGYTF
cdr3_nt: TGTGCCAGCAGCCCCTGGTCGGGGTCCAACTATGGCTACACCTTC

j_call: TRBJ2-5
clone_size: many
v_call: TRBV2
d_call: .
cdr3_aa: CASSGWGMGETQYF
cdr3_nt: TGTGCCAGCAGTGGTTGGGGGATGGGAGAGACCCAGTACTTC

j_call: TRBJ2-3
clone_size: many
v_call: TRBV4-2
d_call: .
cdr3_aa: CASSQGLAQAAPGTDTQYF
cdr3_nt: TGTGCCAGCAGCCAAGGATTGGCCCAGGCAGCCCCTGGCACAGATACGCAGTATTTT

j_call: TRBJ2-2
clone_size: .
v_call: TRBV7-3
d_call: TRBD2
cdr3_aa: CASSPTSTSTGELFF
cdr3_nt: TGTGCCAGCAGTCCGACTAGCACGAGTACCGGGGAGCTGTTTTTT

j_call: TRBJ2-2
clone_size: many
v_call: TRBV9
d_call: .
cdr3_aa: CASSVYITGELFF
cdr3_nt: TGTGCCAGCAGCGTCTACATCACCGGGGAGCTGTTTTTT

j_call: TRBJ1-2
clone_size: few
v_call: TRBV3-1
d_call: .
cdr3_aa: CASSHRGSDGYTF
cdr3_nt: TGTGCCAGCAGCCATAGGGGGAGTGATGGCTACACCTTC

j_call: TRBJ2-2
clone_size: .
v_call: TRBV2
d_call: TRBD2
cdr3_aa: CASSKSGGTGELFF
cdr3_nt: TGTGCCAGCAGTAAATCGGGGGGCACCGGGGAGCTGTTTTTT

j_call: TRBJ2-3
clone_size: .
v_call: TRBV11-3
d_call: .
cdr3_aa: CASSFSTSPTDTQYF
cdr3_nt: TGTGCCAGCAGCTTTTCCACAAGCCCTACAGATACGCAGTATTTT

j_call: TRBJ2-3
clone_size: .
v_call: TRBV5-1
d_call: .
cdr3_aa: CASSLVRTGTDTQYF
cdr3_nt: TGCGCCAGCAGCTTGGTTCGGACAGGCACAGATACGCAGTATTTT

j_call: TRBJ1-5
clone_size: few
v_call: TRBV2
d_call: .
cdr3_aa: CASRDSGNQPQHF
cdr3_nt: TGTGCCAGCCGGGACTCAGGTAATCAGCCCCAGCATTTT

j_call: TRBJ1-1
clone_size: .
v_call: TRBV20-1
d_call: .
cdr3_aa: CSARVQGEAFF
cdr3_nt: TGCAGTGCTAGAGTCCAGGGTGAAGCTTTCTTT

j_call: TRBJ2-3
clone_size: many
v_call: TRBV5-1
d_call: TRBD2
cdr3_aa: CASSSATSGGADTQYF
cdr3_nt: TGCGCCAGCAGCTCCGCGACTAGCGGGGGGGCAGATACGCAGTATTTT

j_call: TRBJ2-5
clone_size: few
v_call: TRBV7-2
d_call: .
cdr3_aa: CASSLRRSQETQYF
cdr3_nt: TGTGCCAGCAGCTTACGACGGAGCCAAGAGACCCAGTACTTC

j_call: TRBJ2-2
clone_size: few
v_call: TRBV4-1
d_call: .
cdr3_aa: CASSHGEGTGELFF
cdr3_nt: TGCGCCAGCAGCCATGGAGAGGGTACCGGGGAGCTGTTTTTT

j_call: TRBJ2-3
clone_size: few
v_call: TRBV3-1
d_call: .
cdr3_aa: CASSQGSPAGTQYF
cdr3_nt: TGTGCCAGCAGCCAAGGATCCCCGGCCGGGACGCAGTATTTT

j_call: TRBJ2-1
clone_size: .
v_call: TRBV5-1
d_call: .
cdr3_aa: CASSTQANYNEQFF
cdr3_nt: TGCGCCAGCAGCACTCAAGCGAACTACAATGAGCAGTTCTTC

j_call: TRBJ2-1
clone_size: many
v_call: TRBV12-3/TRBV12-4
d_call: TRBD1
cdr3_aa: CASTQGQGVNEQFF
cdr3_nt: TGTGCCAGCACCCAGGGACAGGGGGTCAATGAGCAGTTCTTC

j_call: TRBJ2-1
clone_size: .
v_call: TRBV5-1
d_call: .
cdr3_aa: CASSLGLPFGEQFF
cdr3_nt: TGCGCCAGCAGCTTGGGACTACCCTTTGGGGAGCAGTTCTTC

j_call: TRBJ1-2
clone_size: many
v_call: TRBV7-6
d_call: .
cdr3_aa: CASSPTDKGGYTF
cdr3_nt: TGTGCCAGCAGCCCGACCGACAAAGGAGGCTACACCTTC

j_call: TRBJ2-3
clone_size: few
v_call: TRBV4-2
d_call: TRBD2
cdr3_aa: CASSQETSGGITDTQYF
cdr3_nt: TGTGCCAGCAGCCAAGAAACTAGCGGGGGGATTACAGATACGCAGTATTTT

j_call: TRBJ1-2
clone_size: .
v_call: TRBV20-1
d_call: .
cdr3_aa: CSARDPSHGYTF
cdr3_nt: TGCAGTGCTAGAGATCCCAGCCATGGCTACACCTTC

j_call: TRBJ2-5
clone_size: few
v_call: TRBV7-8
d_call: .
cdr3_aa: CASSLSGTQYF
cdr3_nt: TGTGCCAGCAGCTTGAGCGGGACCCAGTACTTC

j_call: TRBJ1-2
clone_size: few
v_call: TRBV5-1
d_call: .
cdr3_aa: CASRLDLEGGYTF
cdr3_nt: TGCGCCAGCAGATTGGACCTCGAGGGGGGCTACACCTTC

j_call: TRBJ1-2
clone_size: .
v_call: TRBV6-2/TRBV6-3
d_call: .
cdr3_aa: CASSLFGTRRDGYTF
cdr3_nt: TGTGCCAGCAGTTTATTCGGGACAAGGCGGGATGGCTACACCTTC

j_call: TRBJ1-3
clone_size: .
v_call: TRBV5-1
d_call: .
cdr3_aa: CASSLVGAATIYF
cdr3_nt: TGCGCCAGCAGCTTGGTTGGGGCCGCCACCATATATTTT